This T cell receptor beta chain is from a study of brain T cells in children with intractable seizures. The data were produced by immunoSEQ multiplex PCR, yet TCRdb's version contains in-frame clones alone and is incomplete. Of fewer than 50,000 clones listed, 75% to 95% were seen once; the top ten hold 5.5% to 7%. Sequencing was limited to surgery cases with top T cell transcript signatures in brain tissue. Patients received at least one anti-epileptic drug before surgery. Overall study results and limits: Pre- and post-surgery blood differed in depth, so pre-surgery absences may be undersampling. HCMV serostatus was not known, and viral specificity came from CDR3 similarity only.

To note about this clone: Its specificity is unknown.

Trimming stripped 7 bases from V and 8 bases from J, with 18 bases between. Germline assignment: CDR1 SNHLY and CDR2 FYNNEI. This CDR3 is built from 14 residues. The chain employs TRBV2 and TRBJ2-1; D may be TRBD2 (7 bases). Sequencing was performed on peripheral blood, taken at surgery. This receptor was identified in a girl aged 2 to 9 with tuberous sclerosis and intractable seizures. The CDR3 bases are TGTGCCAGCACTCGGGGGGCCTCTAGTTATGAGCAGTTCTTC. Translation gives CASTRGASSYEQFF.